The clone carrying this T cell receptor gamma chain has just a few counts. The antigen is unknown. This sample also contains other DNA sequences that code for the same CDR3. This entry comes from a study of Vδ1+ human thymocytes. The template was reverse-transcribed extracted RNA. The CDR3 regions were amplified by multiplex PCR from V-gene primers to a constant-region primer. TCRdb re-called the multiplex PCR reads using CATT. The sample has roughly 6,700 gamma-chain clones, 42% seen once. The sorted cells were CD3+ Vdelta1+ Vdelta2- thymocytes from alphabeta-depleted thymus. CDR3 size: 13 residues. Germline V lookup: CDR1 GITISATS, CDR2 ISYDGTV (reference sequence). V gave up 3 bases and J gave up 10 bases; unmatched junction bases: 0. Study conclusions and caveats: Thymic TRG and TRD repertoires appeared highly polyclonal. Bulk repertoire data may be misinterpreted because of unexpected Vdelta2 sequences. Thymic delta-chain repertoires held roughly 18% Vdelta2 sequences and few Vdelta3, despite high sort purity.

The clonotype originates from a boy under two years old who had congenital heart surgery. The sequencing input was Vdelta1+ gamma-delta thymocytes from the thymus. The subset denotes: FACS-sorted CD3+ TCRalphabeta- TCRVdelta1+ TCRVdelta2- thymocytes. The V and J genes are TRGV9 and TRGJP. Here the CDR3 DNA reads TGTGCCTTGTGGGAGTTGGGCAAAAAAATCAAGGTATTT. It is translated as CALWELGKKIKVF.